This entry is about one T cell receptor beta chain. The sample comes from a study of T cells after somatic rescue of genetic block. This CDR3 has 13 residues. Germline V CDR1 and CDR2: LNHDA, SQIVND (reference sequence). V dropped 4 bases and J dropped 3 bases, with 10 bases sitting between them. Generated by immunoSEQ multiplex PCR, the TCRdb table keeps only in-frame clones and is missing some. Of tens of thousands of clones in the sample, over 80% were seen once. The sample consisted of peripheral blood mononuclear cells (PBMCs). The chain carries TRBV19 and TRBJ2-7; tentative D call: TRBD1 (7 bases). The source of this sequence is a young woman. The DNA of the CDR3 is TGTGCCAGTAGTACAGGGGGGATCTACGAGCAGTACTTC. Its protein is CASSTGGIYEQYF.